One and the same sample provided the 10 T cell receptor beta chains below, sequenced in a study of T cell clonotyping in hematopoietic cell transplantation (dated by TCRdb to the early 2020s). Library prep was done by the immunoSEQ multiplex PCR assay. Here the immuneACCESS table is served through TCRdb, limited to in-frame sequences with V and J called. Missing clones are a known gap in these copies; in checked studies unresolved V genes cover under half, and the rest lacks a known reason. In all, the sample holds some 27,000 clones, and about four fifths of those were seen once. The ten largest clones add up to 1.8% of the sample. Per the publication, the time point label means: recipient sample about 28 days before transplant, after cytoreduction. This specimen consisted of peripheral blood mononuclear cells, obtained before stem cell transplant. These TCRs come from a man between 35 and 55 years old with acute myeloid leukemia. Some clones in this sample may be carry-over from other donors' samples.

This clone came up a few times. The chain couples TRBV5-5 to TRBJ1-1; 8 bases map to TRBD1. The CDR3 extends over 16 amino acids. V shed 2 bases and J 2 bases; nucleotides not matched to a gene: 8. Germline V lookup: CDR1 SGHKS, CDR2 YYEKEE (reference sequence). In DNA, the CDR3 is TGTGCCAGCAGCTTCCGGCAGGGGGCGATCAACACTGAAGCTTTCTTT. Amino acid sequence: CASSFRQGAINTEAFF.

The rearrangement links TRBV4-1 to TRBJ2-3; maybe TRBD1 (5 bases). This CDR3 contains 14 residues. Deletions cut 4 bases from V and 3 bases from J, with 11 bases between. Germline V gives CDR1 MGHRA, CDR2 YSYEKL. The DNA for the CDR3 is TGCGCCAGCAGCCGGCCAGGGTGGACAGATACGCAGTATTTT. This codes for CASSRPGWTDTQYF.

The chain employs TRBV5-6 and TRBJ2-7; TRBD2 matches at 11 bases. Germline V gene lookup returns CDR1 SGHDT and CDR2 YYEEEE. This CDR3 has 15 residues. With 0 bases clipped from V and 3 bases from J, the junction kept 2 bases outside the gene matches. The CDR3 nucleotides read TGTGCCAGCAGCTTGGGACTAGCGGGAATCTACGAGCAGTACTTC. Translation gives CASSLGLAGIYEQYF. The full variable domain, completed using reference TRBV5-6 and TRBJ2-7, is DAGVTQSPTHLIKTRGQQVTLRCSPKSGHDTVSWYQQALGQGPQFIFQYYEEEERQRGNFPDRFSGHQFPNYSSELNVNALLLGDSALYLCASSLGLAGIYEQYFGPGTRLTVT.

The CDR3 nucleotides read TGTGCCATGGGGGACGACGAAAGCTCCTACGAGCAGTACTTC. Its translation: CAMGDDESSYEQYF. The chain is built from TRBV10-3 and TRBJ2-7; perhaps D is TRBD1 or TRBD2 (5 bases each). Germline lookup yields CDR1 ENHRY and CDR2 SYGVKD. This CDR3 is built from 14 residues. Trimming left V 9 bases short and J 0 bases short, with 15 bases between.

The count of this clone is one. V and J are TRBV5-1 and TRBJ1-2; D may be TRBD1 (5 bases). This CDR3 has 18 amino acids. V gave up 1 base and J gave up 7 bases, with 26 bases separating them. The germline V gene has CDR1 SGHRS and CDR2 YFSETQ. In DNA, the CDR3 is TGCGCCAGCAGCTTGAATGGATTCGGCGGCGTCGGGGGGGGTGGCTACACCTTC. Amino acid sequence: CASSLNGFGGVGGGGYTF.

The rearrangement links TRBV5-1 to TRBJ2-7, with D unresolved. Germline V gives CDR1 SGHRS, CDR2 YFSETQ. Trimming took 0 bases from V and 3 from J, leaving 1 base between them. The CDR3 is 11 residues long. CDR3 sequence reads: CASSLDYEQYF. In DNA form, the CDR3 reads TGCGCCAGCAGCTTGGACTACGAGCAGTACTTC.

The chain is built from TRBV10-3 and TRBJ2-5, with a tentative D call TRBD2 (6 bases). This CDR3 is 14 amino acids long. V was clipped by 2 bases and J by 5 bases, with 12 bases between them. Germline V gene lookup returns CDR1 ENHRY and CDR2 SYGVKD. The CDR3 region is CAISEAGSRETQYF. In nucleotides, the CDR3 is TGTGCCATCAGTGAGGCGGGATCCCGGGAGACCCAGTACTTC.

This chain links TRBV7-2 with TRBJ1-2; D is uncertain. Per the germline V gene, CDR1 is SGHTA and CDR2 is FQGNSA. The CDR3 sequence is 11 residues long. Between the trimmed V and J ends, which lost 5 bases and 13 bases, there was a span of 14 bases. This CDR3 reads CASSAGGRSTF. The CDR3 DNA follows: TGTGCCAGCAGCGCGGGAGGGAGAAGCACCTTC.

This clone occurred once. This chain uses TRBV19 with TRBJ2-7; D perhaps matches TRBD2 (5 bases). CDR1 is LNHDA and CDR2 is SQIVND in the germline V gene (reference sequence). This CDR3 has 13 residues. V was clipped by 5 bases and J by 0 bases, with 8 bases between them. CDR3 loop: CASSETISYEQYF. As DNA, the CDR3 is TGTGCCAGTAGTGAGACTATCTCCTACGAGCAGTACTTC.

J is TRBJ2-6 and V is TRBV6-5; possibly TRBD1 for D (5 bases). This CDR3 is built from 14 residues. Germline loops: CDR1 MNHEY, CDR2 SVGAGI. The V gene lost 8 bases and the J gene lost 0 bases, with 8 bases spanning the gap. The CDR3, as DNA: TGTGCCAGCCGCAGGGTCTCTGGGGCCAACGTCCTGACTTTC. It yields the protein CASRRVSGANVLTF.